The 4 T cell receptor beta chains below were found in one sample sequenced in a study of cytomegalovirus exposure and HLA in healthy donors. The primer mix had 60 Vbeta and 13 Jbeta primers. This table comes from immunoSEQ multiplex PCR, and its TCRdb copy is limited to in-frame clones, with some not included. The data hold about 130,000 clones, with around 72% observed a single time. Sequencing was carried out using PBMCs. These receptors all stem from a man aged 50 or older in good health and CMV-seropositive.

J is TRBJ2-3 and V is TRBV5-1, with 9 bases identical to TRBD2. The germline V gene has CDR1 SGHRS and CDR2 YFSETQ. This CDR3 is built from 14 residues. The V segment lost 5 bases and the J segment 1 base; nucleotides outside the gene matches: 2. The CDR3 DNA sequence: TGCGCCAGCAGGTTAGCGGGAGGCACAGATACGCAGTATTTT. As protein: CASRLAGGTDTQYF.

The CDR3 is CASRPDRGKIYEQYF. CDR3 coding DNA: TGCGCCAGCAGGCCGGACAGGGGGAAGATCTACGAGCAGTACTTC. The chain carries TRBV5-1 and TRBJ2-5; 10 bases map to TRBD1. The DNA end lines up better with TRBJ2-7; the J call may be wrong. The CDR3 totals 15 residues. Germline CDR1 SGHRS, CDR2 YFSETQ.

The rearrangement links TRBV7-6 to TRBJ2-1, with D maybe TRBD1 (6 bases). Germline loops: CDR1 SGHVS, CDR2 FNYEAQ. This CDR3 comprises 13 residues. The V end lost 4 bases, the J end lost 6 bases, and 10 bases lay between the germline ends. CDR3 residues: CASSYTDSNEQFF. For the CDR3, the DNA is TGTGCCAGCAGCTACACGGACAGCAATGAGCAGTTCTTC.

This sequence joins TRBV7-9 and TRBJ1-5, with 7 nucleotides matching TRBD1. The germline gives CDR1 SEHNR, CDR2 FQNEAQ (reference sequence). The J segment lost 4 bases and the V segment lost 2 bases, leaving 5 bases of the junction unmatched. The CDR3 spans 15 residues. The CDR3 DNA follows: TGTGCCAGCAGCTTAACCGGGACAGATAATCAGCCCCAGCATTTT. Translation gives CASSLTGTDNQPQHF.